Listed here are 25 T cell receptor beta chains from one sample, sequenced in a study of early T cells in non-severe SARS-CoV-2 infection. One entry per CDR3 protein, called by TCRdb with MiXCR from the 5' RACE reads. The table has about 63,000 distinct CDR3 sequences, 13% seen once. Sequenced: whole blood. The source is an adult who was a healthcare worker with PCR-confirmed SARS-CoV-2 infection or an uninfected control (not recorded which).

This clonotype has more than one count but fewer than ten. The chain couples TRBV24-1 to TRBJ2-5, with D maybe TRBD1 (6 bases). V was pared by 2 bases and J by 1 base, with 10 bases between. CDR3 length equals 15 residues. The germline V gene has CDR1 KGHDR and CDR2 SFDVKD. CDR3 in amino acids: CATSDSQQGQETQYF. The CDR3 nucleotides are TGTGCCACCAGTGATTCCCAACAGGGCCAAGAGACCCAGTACTTC.

This clonotype was detected ten times or more. This chain connects TRBV5-1 to TRBJ2-7, with 11 bases fitting TRBD1. CDR3 length: 16 amino acids. Germline V gene data show CDR1 as SGHRS and CDR2 as YFSETQ. Trimming at V came to 0 bases and at J to 3 bases, leaving 5 bases not matched to a gene. The CDR3 spells CASSLDTGQGGYEQYF. In DNA form, the CDR3 reads TGCGCCAGCAGCTTGGATACGGGACAGGGGGGCTACGAGCAGTACTTC.

This clonotype was counted at least ten times. The chain recombines TRBV4-3 with TRBJ1-1; D call uncertain. The germline gives CDR1 LGHNA, CDR2 YSLEER. This CDR3 is built from 12 residues. Between the trimmed V and J ends, which lost 0 bases and 7 bases, there was a span of 6 bases. CDR3 in amino acids: CASSQEDGEAFF. CDR3 sequence (DNA): TGCGCCAGCAGCCAAGAGGACGGTGAAGCTTTCTTT.

This clonotype was detected many times. The CDR3 nucleotides are TGTGCCAGCAGCTTAGCTGGGACAGATGCGGGGGAGCAGTACTTC. Translating it yields CASSLAGTDAGEQYF. The chain joins TRBV11-3 to TRBJ2-7; TRBD1 might be the D (7 bases). Between the trimmed V and J ends, which lost 1 base and 7 bases, there was a span of 17 bases. Germline CDR1 SGHNT, CDR2 YENEEA. This CDR3 is built from 15 residues.

This clonotype was recorded many times. The chain joins TRBV21-1 to TRBJ2-3; the listed D gene, TRBD1, was not tested against the DNA. TRBV21-1 is described as a pseudogene. The CDR3 covers 14 residues. The CDR3 DNA is TGTGCCAGCAGCAGAAAGGGACCCACAGATACGCAGTATTTT. Its protein product is CASSRKGPTDTQYF.

This clonotype was found many times. The rearrangement joins TRBV11-2 to TRBJ2-7; 7 bases fit TRBD2. V shed 0 bases and J 3 bases; nucleotides not matched to a gene: 8. The CDR3 is 16 amino acids. CDR1 and CDR2 (germline): SGHAT, FQNNGV. The CDR3 region is CASSLDPSGDLYEQYF. Here the CDR3 DNA reads TGTGCCAGCAGCTTAGATCCCAGCGGGGACCTCTACGAGCAGTACTTC. The whole variable domain, remainder taken from reference TRBV11-2 and TRBJ2-7, is EAGVAQSPRYKIIEKRQSVAFWCNPISGHATLYWYQQILGQGPKLLIQFQNNGVVDDSQLPKDRFSAERLKGVDSTLKIQPAKLEDSAVYLCASSLDPSGDLYEQYFGPGTRLTVT.

The chain couples TRBV7-9 to TRBJ1-2; D possibly corresponds to TRBD1 (5 bases). In germline, CDR1 is SEHNR, CDR2 FQNEAQ (reference sequence). The CDR3 is made up of 14 amino acids. V was cut by 2 bases and J by 1 base, with 8 bases left in between. In DNA, the CDR3 is TGTGCCAGCAGCTTAAGGGACTTTAACTATGGCTACACCTTC. Protein: CASSLRDFNYGYTF.

The V call is TRBV15, the J call TRBJ2-1; tentatively, D is TRBD2 (6 bases). The germline V and J ends were trimmed by 4 bases and 6 bases, with 10 bases remaining between them. Germline CDR1 reads LNHNV; CDR2 reads YYDKDF (reference sequence). This CDR3 region has 13 residues. CDR3 sequence: CATSTGTANEQFF. Here the CDR3 DNA reads TGTGCCACCAGCACTGGGACTGCCAATGAGCAGTTCTTC. Looking up the rest from reference TRBV15 and TRBJ2-1 gives the full variable domain: DAMVIQNPRYQVTQFGKPVTLSCSQTLNHNVMYWYQQKSSQAPKLLFHYYDKDFNNEADTPDNFQSRRPNTSFCFLDIRSPGLGDTAMYLCATSTGTANEQFFGPGTRLTVL.

There are many counts of this clonotype. The V gene is TRBV7-6, the J gene TRBJ2-7; D gene ambiguous. This CDR3 spans 12 amino acids. V was cut by 3 bases and J by 6 bases, with 9 bases left in between. Germline CDR1 and CDR2: SGHVS and FNYEAQ. The CDR3 is CASSLGGGEQYF. The CDR3 region has the DNA TGTGCCAGCAGCTTGGGCGGCGGCGAGCAGTACTTC.

V and J are TRBV15 and TRBJ1-4, with a tentative D call TRBD1 (6 bases). The germline V and J ends were trimmed by 0 bases and 7 bases, with 9 bases remaining between them. Germline V gene lookup returns CDR1 LNHNV and CDR2 YYDKDF (reference sequence). This CDR3 is built from 14 residues. The CDR3 DNA reads TGTGCCACCAGCAGAGACAGGGGCTCTGAAAAACTGTTTTTT. Translated: CATSRDRGSEKLFF.

This clonotype was seen at least ten times. The genes are TRBV6-6 and TRBJ1-2; the D is unclear. CDR3 size: 12 residues. In germline, CDR1 is MNHNY, CDR2 SVGAGI (reference sequence). The V end lost 2 bases, the J end lost 7 bases, and 8 bases lay between the germline ends. The CDR3 loop is CASSYERRGYTF. In DNA, the CDR3 is TGTGCCAGCAGTTACGAGCGGCGTGGCTACACCTTC.

This clonotype was observed many times. This chain connects TRBV21-1 to TRBJ1-5; TRBD1 reflects the table's D call only, with no check against the DNA. TRBV21-1 is labeled a pseudogene. The CDR3 consists of 11 residues. This CDR3 reads CASSKSGTSAF. Here the CDR3 DNA reads TGTGCCAGCAGCAAATCCGGGACATCCGCATTT.

This clonotype was observed at least ten times. This rearrangement joins TRBV2 to TRBJ1-2, with TRBD1 matching 11 bases. The CDR3 spans 14 residues. Germline loops: CDR1 SNHLY, CDR2 FYNNEI. The V segment lost 6 bases and the J segment 4 bases; nucleotides outside the gene matches: 4. CDR3 protein: CASRDRGRIYGYTF. The CDR3 coding sequence is TGTGCCAGCAGGGACAGGGGGCGCATCTATGGCTACACCTTC.

In regard to this clonotype: A much more abundant neighbour one base away suggests this may be a read error. This sequence joins TRBV9 and TRBJ1-3; 8 nucleotides agree with TRBD1. Germline CDR1 reads SGDLS; CDR2 reads YYNGEE. The CDR3 has 15 amino acids. In DNA form, the CDR3 reads TGTACCAGCAGCGACGACAGGGGCTCTGGAAACACCATATATTTT. This translates into CTSSDDRGSGNTIYF.

The V gene is TRBV19, the J gene TRBJ1-2; D remains ambiguous. V was shortened by 0 bases and J by 2 bases, with 7 bases between the two germline ends. CDR3 length: 14 residues. Germline V gene lookup returns CDR1 LNHDA and CDR2 SQIVND (reference sequence). The CDR3 DNA sequence: TGTGCCAGTAGTATAGAAGCCAGCAACTATGGCTACACCTTC. Amino acids: CASSIEASNYGYTF.

The V and J genes are TRBV14 and TRBJ2-7; D remains unclear. Trimming pared 4 bases from V and 6 bases from J, leaving 13 bases between. CDR1 is SGHDN, CDR2 FVKESK, per germline. CDR3 size: 13 residues. The CDR3 sequence is CASSPMRASEQYF. The CDR3 DNA follows: TGTGCCAGCAGCCCGATGCGAGCTTCCGAGCAGTACTTC.

This clonotype was recorded a few times. This sequence joins TRBV5-1 and TRBJ2-7, with unresolved D. CDR3 length equals 12 residues. Trimming shortened V by 0 bases and J by 13 bases, and 14 bases separated the two germline ends. Germline loops: CDR1 SGHRS, CDR2 YFSETQ. The CDR3 DNA sequence: TGCGCCAGCAGCTTGGAGGCGCCCCGTTTATACTTC. Protein: CASSLEAPRLYF. The full variable domain, in which reference TRBV5-1 and TRBJ2-7 provide the parts outside the CDR3, is KAGVTQTPRYLIKTRGQQVTLSCSPISGHRSVSWYQQTPGQGLQFLFEYFSETQRNKGNFPGRFSGRQFSNSRSEMNVSTLELGDSALYLCASSLEAPRLYFGPGTRLTVT.

At least ten counts were recorded for this clonotype. The V gene is TRBV7-2, the J gene TRBJ1-5; 8 bases line up with TRBD1. Losses at the gene ends were 5 bases for V and 4 bases for J; bases not matched to a gene: 16. The CDR3 is 18 residues long. Germline loops: CDR1 SGHTA, CDR2 FQGNSA. The CDR3 is CASSLPNLGQARNQPQHF. Written as DNA, the CDR3 is TGTGCCAGCAGCCTACCGAACTTGGGACAGGCCAGAAATCAGCCCCAGCATTTT.

This clonotype was observed a handful of times. J is TRBJ1-2 and V is TRBV9; D is ambiguous. This CDR3 comprises 13 residues. From germline, CDR1 is SGDLS and CDR2 YYNGEE. V lost 4 bases to trimming and J lost 2 bases, with 9 bases between them. In DNA, the CDR3 is TGTGCCAGCAGCATAACGGGCAACTATGGCTACACCTTC. Residues: CASSITGNYGYTF.

This clonotype has just a few counts. V gene TRBV27 combines with J gene TRBJ1-5; D gene uncertain. This CDR3 has 17 amino acids. Germline V CDR1 and CDR2: MNHEY, SMNVEV (reference sequence). Trimming left V 5 bases short and J 2 bases short, with 19 bases between. The CDR3 loop reads CASSRGNVPIGNQPQHF. In DNA form, the CDR3 reads TGTGCCAGCAGTCGAGGGAACGTCCCTATTGGCAATCAGCCCCAGCATTTT.

This rearrangement joins TRBV20-1 to TRBJ2-3; D is unresolved. V was clipped by 3 bases and J by 4 bases, with 14 bases between them. CDR1 DFQATT and CDR2 SNEGSKA come from the germline V gene (reference sequence). This CDR3 is built from 14 residues. CDR3 nucleotides: TGCAGTGCTAGGTACGGCTACCCATCAGATACGCAGTATTTT. Protein sequence: CSARYGYPSDTQYF.

The chain is built from TRBV7-2 and TRBJ2-1, with D perhaps matching TRBD2 (5 bases). Germline V CDR1 and CDR2: SGHTA, FQGNSA. The V end was cut by 5 bases, the J end by 11 bases, with 13 bases between. There are 12 residues in the CDR3. CDR3 DNA: TGTGCCAGCAGCCCAGCGGACCTGCAGCAGTTCTTC. It yields the protein CASSPADLQQFF.

This clonotype was found many times. The rearrangement uses TRBV20-1 and TRBJ2-5; D might be TRBD2 (6 bases). Per germline, CDR1 DFQATT and CDR2 SNEGSKA (reference sequence). Trimming shortened V by 5 bases and J by 4 bases, and 11 bases separated the two germline ends. This CDR3 is 12 amino acids long. The CDR3 region is CSAPWRGETQYF. The DNA for the CDR3 is TGCAGTGCTCCGTGGCGGGGAGAGACCCAGTACTTC.

The V call is TRBV7-2, the J call TRBJ1-4; no firm D call. There are 17 residues in the CDR3. Germline-derived CDR1 and CDR2 are SGHTA and FQGNSA. The V end was cut by 5 bases, the J end by 0 bases, with 16 bases between. CDR3 loop: CASSQVGLSATNEKLFF. CDR3 bases: TGTGCCAGCAGCCAAGTAGGATTGAGTGCAACTAATGAAAAACTGTTTTTT. The whole variable domain, remainder taken from reference TRBV7-2 and TRBJ1-4, is GAGVSQSPSNKVTEKGKDVELRCDPISGHTALYWYRQSLGQGLEFLIYFQGNSAPDKSGLPSDRFSAERTGGSVSTLTIQRTQQEDSAVYLCASSQVGLSATNEKLFFGSGTQLSVL.

This clonotype was seen ten or more times. The chain links TRBV3-1 to TRBJ2-3; D is uncertain. Trimming took off 3 bases at V and 5 bases at J, with 6 bases between the two ends. The CDR3 is made up of 12 amino acids. Germline assignment: CDR1 LGHDT and CDR2 YNNKEL (reference sequence). Here the CDR3 DNA reads TGTGCCAGCAGCCAGAGCGTAGATACGCAGTATTTT. Its protein is CASSQSVDTQYF.